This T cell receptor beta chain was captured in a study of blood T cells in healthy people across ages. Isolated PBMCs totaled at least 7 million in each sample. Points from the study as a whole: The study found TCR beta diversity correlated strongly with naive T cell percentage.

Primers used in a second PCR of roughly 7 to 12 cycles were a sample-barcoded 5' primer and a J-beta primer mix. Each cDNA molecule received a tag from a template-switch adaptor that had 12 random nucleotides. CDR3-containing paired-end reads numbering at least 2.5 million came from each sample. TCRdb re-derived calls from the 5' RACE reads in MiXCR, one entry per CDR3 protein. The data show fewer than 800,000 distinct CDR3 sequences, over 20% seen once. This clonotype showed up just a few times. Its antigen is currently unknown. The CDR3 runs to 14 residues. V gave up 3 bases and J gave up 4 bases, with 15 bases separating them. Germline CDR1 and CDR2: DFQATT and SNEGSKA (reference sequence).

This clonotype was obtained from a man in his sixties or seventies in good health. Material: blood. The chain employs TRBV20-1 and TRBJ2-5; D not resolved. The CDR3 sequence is CSASTPERGETQYF. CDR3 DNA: TGCAGTGCTAGTACCCCGGAAAGAGGAGAGACCCAGTACTTC.